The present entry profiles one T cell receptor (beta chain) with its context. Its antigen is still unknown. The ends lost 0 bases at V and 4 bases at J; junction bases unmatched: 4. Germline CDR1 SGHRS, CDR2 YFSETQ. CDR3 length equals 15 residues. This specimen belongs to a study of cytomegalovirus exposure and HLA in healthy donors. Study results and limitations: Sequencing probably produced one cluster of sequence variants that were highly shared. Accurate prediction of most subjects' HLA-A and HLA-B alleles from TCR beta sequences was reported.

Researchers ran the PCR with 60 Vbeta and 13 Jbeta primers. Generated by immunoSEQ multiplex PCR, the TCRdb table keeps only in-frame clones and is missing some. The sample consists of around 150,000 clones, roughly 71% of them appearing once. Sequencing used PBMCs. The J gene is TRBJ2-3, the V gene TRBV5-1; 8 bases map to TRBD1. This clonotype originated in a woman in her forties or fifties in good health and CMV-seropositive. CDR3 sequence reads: CASSLGQGKADTQYF. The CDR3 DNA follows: TGCGCCAGCAGCTTGGGACAGGGGAAGGCAGATACGCAGTATTTT. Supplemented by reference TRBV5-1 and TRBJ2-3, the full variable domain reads KAGVTQTPRYLIKTRGQQVTLSCSPISGHRSVSWYQQTPGQGLQFLFEYFSETQRNKGNFPGRFSGRQFSNSRSEMNVSTLELGDSALYLCASSLGQGKADTQYFGPGTRLTVL.